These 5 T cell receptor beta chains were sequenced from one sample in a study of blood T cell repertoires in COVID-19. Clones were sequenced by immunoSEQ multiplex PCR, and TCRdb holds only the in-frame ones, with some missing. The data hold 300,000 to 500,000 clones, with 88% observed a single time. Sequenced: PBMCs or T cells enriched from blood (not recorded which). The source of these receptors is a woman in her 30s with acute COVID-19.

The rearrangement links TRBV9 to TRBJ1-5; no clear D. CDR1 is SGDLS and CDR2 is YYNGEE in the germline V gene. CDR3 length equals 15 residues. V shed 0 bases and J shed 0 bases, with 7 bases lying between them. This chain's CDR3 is CASSVGDYSNQPQHF. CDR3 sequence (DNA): TGTGCCAGCAGCGTAGGAGATTATAGCAATCAGCCCCAGCATTTT.

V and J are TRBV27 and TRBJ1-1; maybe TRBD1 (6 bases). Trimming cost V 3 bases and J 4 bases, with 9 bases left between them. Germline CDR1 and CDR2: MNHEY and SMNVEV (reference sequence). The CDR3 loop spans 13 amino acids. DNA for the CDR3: TGTGCCAGCAGTTTTAACAGGGTCACTGAAGCTTTCTTT. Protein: CASSFNRVTEAFF.

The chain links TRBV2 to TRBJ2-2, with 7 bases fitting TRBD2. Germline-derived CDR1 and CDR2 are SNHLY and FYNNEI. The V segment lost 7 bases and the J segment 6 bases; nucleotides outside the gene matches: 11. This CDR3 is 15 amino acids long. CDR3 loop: CASIFGREGAGELFF. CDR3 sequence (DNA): TGTGCCAGCATTTTCGGCAGGGAGGGCGCCGGGGAGCTGTTTTTT.

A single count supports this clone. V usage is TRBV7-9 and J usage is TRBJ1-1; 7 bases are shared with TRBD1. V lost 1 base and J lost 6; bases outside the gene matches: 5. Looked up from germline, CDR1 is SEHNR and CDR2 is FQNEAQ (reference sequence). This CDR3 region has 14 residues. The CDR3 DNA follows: TGTGCCAGCAGCTTAGAGGAGGGGGCCGCTGAAGCTTTCTTT. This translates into CASSLEEGAAEAFF.

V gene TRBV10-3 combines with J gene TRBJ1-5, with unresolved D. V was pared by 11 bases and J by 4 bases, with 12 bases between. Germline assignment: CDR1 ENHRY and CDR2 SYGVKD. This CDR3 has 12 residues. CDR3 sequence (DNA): TGTGCCTCTCACGGGGTAAATCAGCCCCAGCATTTT. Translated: CASHGVNQPQHF.